This TCR beta chain was profiled in a study of CD8+CD57+ T cells in acquired aplastic anemia. Turning to the study itself: Sorted CD4+ and CD8+ cells yielded DNA averaging approximately 3.5 ug.

Overall study findings and caveats: Twenty-nine CD8+ CDR3 sequences were shared between patients and controls. Researchers reported that CD8+ Simpson's diversity was not significantly different in patients versus controls.

A remark on this clonotype: Its specificity is unknown.

Previously, flow cytometry had revealed CD8+CD57+ cell expansion in the patients chosen for sequencing. It was genomic DNA that served as the template for profiling TCR beta VDJ and CDR3. TCRdb reprocessed the reads with MiXCR, giving one entry per CDR3 protein. The table lists 260,000 or so distinct CDR3 sequences, around 45% of them singletons. V lost 4 bases to trimming and J lost 6 bases; unmatched junction nucleotides: 6. The CDR3 loop spans 15 amino acids. In germline, CDR1 is SGHRS, CDR2 YFSETQ. Source material: sorted CD4+, CD8+, or CD8+CD57+ T cells (not recorded which) from PBMCs. The receptor comes from a human donor with aplastic anemia. The rearrangement uses TRBV5-1 and TRBJ2-1; 11 bases agree with TRBD2. CDR3 sequence: CASSGHLAGGNEQFF. Written as DNA, the CDR3 is TGCGCCAGCAGCGGGCACCTAGCGGGGGGCAATGAGCAGTTCTTC.